The 29 T cell receptor beta chains below come from one sample, sequenced in a study of blood T cell repertoires in COVID-19. Libraries were prepared by immunoSEQ multiplex PCR; TCRdb keeps only in-frame clonotypes and omits some of them. The sample holds about 140,000 clones; roughly 84% are singletons and the top ten take roughly 8.7%. Input material: peripheral blood. These receptors were collected from a man aged 25 to 40 with COVID-19, enrolled during active disease.

V gene TRBV18 combines with J gene TRBJ2-3; 7 bases fit TRBD1. CDR1 and CDR2 from the germline V gene are KGHSH and LQKENI. The CDR3 runs to 14 residues. Unmatched junction bases numbered 1, after V lost 3 bases and J lost 1 base. CDR3 coding DNA: TGTGCCAGCTCACCGGACAGGCGCACAGATACGCAGTATTTT. It yields the protein CASSPDRRTDTQYF.

The V and J genes are TRBV30 and TRBJ2-1; TRBD2 aligns across 14 bases. The germline gives CDR1 GTSNPN, CDR2 SVGIG (reference sequence). V lost 3 bases and J lost 11; bases outside the gene matches: 12. This CDR3 region has 16 residues. CDR3 in amino acids: CAWRFLGTSGSGKQFF. CDR3 DNA sequence: TGTGCCTGGAGATTCCTAGGGACTAGCGGGAGCGGAAAGCAGTTCTTC.

This chain joins TRBV7-2 and TRBJ2-1; D remains ambiguous. Per germline, CDR1 SGHTA and CDR2 FQGNSA. V shed 2 bases and J shed 0 bases, with 8 bases lying between them. The CDR3 consists of 15 residues. CDR3: CASSLIPSSYNEQFF. For the CDR3, the DNA is TGTGCCAGCAGCTTAATCCCGAGCTCCTACAATGAGCAGTTCTTC.

This clone was seen repeatedly, ten times or more. The chain carries TRBV6-4 and TRBJ2-2, with a tentative D call TRBD2 (5 bases). This CDR3 has 15 residues. Germline V gene data show CDR1 as MRHNA and CDR2 as SNTAGT. The V and J ends lost 0 bases and 0 bases respectively, with 5 bases between them. CDR3 sequence (DNA): TGTGCCAGCAGTGACTCTAGCGCGAACACCGGGGAGCTGTTTTTT. It encodes CASSDSSANTGELFF.

This sequence joins TRBV27 and TRBJ2-7; 13 positions match TRBD2. The trim removed 7 bases at V and 6 bases at J, leaving 3 bases unmatched. The V gene's germline CDR1 is MNHEY and CDR2 SMNVEV (reference sequence). This CDR3 has 13 amino acids. CDR3 sequence reads: CASTGTSGTEQYF. For the CDR3, the DNA is TGTGCCAGCACCGGGACTAGCGGGACCGAGCAGTACTTC.

The chain links TRBV7-9 to TRBJ1-2, with no clear D. Germline CDR1 reads SEHNR; CDR2 reads FQNEAQ (reference sequence). The germline V and J ends were trimmed by 5 bases and 7 bases, with 23 bases remaining between them. This CDR3 has 16 amino acids. CDR3 sequence reads: CASSLVRSRPLGGYTF. For the CDR3, the DNA is TGTGCCAGCAGCCTCGTCAGGTCGCGACCACTCGGTGGCTACACCTTC.

This clone turned up a few times. The V gene is TRBV4-1, the J gene TRBJ2-3; no clear D gene. Deletions cut 4 bases from V and 6 bases from J, with 11 bases between. The CDR3 covers 13 residues. Germline CDR1 reads MGHRA; CDR2 reads YSYEKL. CDR3 DNA sequence: TGCGCCAGCAGCCGAAACTACGCGGATACGCAGTATTTT. Its translation: CASSRNYADTQYF.

The rearrangement links TRBV6-5 to TRBJ2-5; 7 bases fit TRBD2. V lost 0 bases, J lost 6 bases, and 10 bases stayed unmatched. Germline CDR1 reads MNHEY; CDR2 reads SVGAGI. The CDR3 totals 16 residues. As DNA, the CDR3 is TGTGCCAGCAGTTACTCGTCGTCGAGCGGGAAGAAGACCCAGTACTTC. It codes for CASSYSSSSGKKTQYF.

V usage is TRBV3-1 (or the pseudogene TRBV3-2) and J usage is TRBJ1-2; weak D call: TRBD1 (5 bases). Germline V gene data show CDR1 as LGHDT and CDR2 as YNNKEL (reference sequence). CDR3 length: 16 amino acids. V lost 2 bases and J 8 bases, leaving 21 bases between the germline ends. CDR3 loop: CASSQPGLTPGGGYTF. In DNA form, the CDR3 reads TGTGCCAGCAGCCAACCGGGCCTAACGCCCGGGGGGGGCTACACCTTC.

This clone occurred a few times. The genes are TRBV11-2 and TRBJ1-2, with 9 bases lining up with TRBD1. The V and J ends lost 6 bases and 2 bases, in that order; junction bases with no gene match: 4. The CDR3 length is 14 residues. The germline gives CDR1 SGHAT, CDR2 FQNNGV. In nucleotides, the CDR3 is TGTGCCAGCAGAGCCGGGACAGGGAACTATGGCTACACCTTC. It is translated as CASRAGTGNYGYTF.

This chain joins TRBV27 and TRBJ2-2; 10 bases map to TRBD2. This CDR3 is built from 20 residues. Germline values: CDR1 MNHEY, CDR2 SMNVEV (reference sequence). J gave up 7 bases and V 4 bases, and 21 bases lay outside the gene matches. CDR3 in DNA: TGTGCCAGCAGTTCCCGGGTCTTTGGTGGACTAGCGGAAAGGGGCGGGGAGCTGTTTTTT. The encoded protein is CASSSRVFGGLAERGGELFF.

The chain uses TRBV29-1 and TRBJ2-5; 11 nucleotides line up with TRBD2. V shed 4 bases, J shed 4 bases, and the junction held 2 bases outside the gene matches. This CDR3 has 13 amino acids. CDR1 is SQVTM and CDR2 is ANQGSEA in the germline V gene. The CDR3 DNA reads TGCAGCGTTGTAGGACTAGCGGGAGAGACCCAGTACTTC. This encodes CSVVGLAGETQYF.

This chain links TRBV5-1 with TRBJ1-1, with a tentative D call TRBD1 (6 bases). Germline V gives CDR1 SGHRS, CDR2 YFSETQ. This CDR3 is built from 13 residues. V was trimmed by 4 bases and J by 4 bases, leaving 11 bases between them. The CDR3 sequence is CASSDTGSTEAFF. CDR3 nucleotides: TGCGCCAGCAGCGATACAGGGAGCACTGAAGCTTTCTTT.

This chain joins TRBV30 and TRBJ2-7; D not resolved. The CDR3 spans 16 residues. With 1 base removed from V and 2 bases from J, the gap between germline ends came to 18 bases. Germline-derived CDR1 and CDR2 are GTSNPN and SVGIG (reference sequence). CDR3 region: CAWSDPQLRRPYEQYF. CDR3 in DNA: TGTGCCTGGAGTGACCCCCAACTTCGGCGGCCCTACGAGCAGTACTTC.

This clone was picked up a small number of times. The chain combines TRBV4-3 with TRBJ2-5, with 8 bases aligning to TRBD2. The CDR3 spans 16 residues. J gave up 4 bases and V 4 bases, and 11 bases lay outside the gene matches. The germline V gene has CDR1 LGHNA and CDR2 YSLEER. The CDR3 nucleotides read TGCGCCAGCAGCCCCACTAGCGGAGGAGGTGGAGAGACCCAGTACTTC. It is translated as CASSPTSGGGGETQYF.

This clone was detected many times. V usage is TRBV24-1 and J usage is TRBJ2-3, with TRBD2 matching 13 bases. The trim removed 9 bases at V and 4 bases at J, leaving 6 bases unmatched. The length of the CDR3 is 15 residues. Germline V gene lookup returns CDR1 KGHDR and CDR2 SFDVKD. The CDR3 DNA reads TGTGCCACCGGTGGACTAGCGGGAGCCCCAGATACGCAGTATTTT. Amino acid sequence: CATGGLAGAPDTQYF.

This clone was detected once. V is TRBV18 and J is TRBJ1-2, with a weak D call TRBD1 (6 bases). CDR1 and CDR2 (germline): KGHSH, LQKENI. Deletions cut 2 bases from V and 6 bases from J, with 13 bases between. The CDR3 runs 14 residues. CDR3 nucleotides: TGTGCCAGCTCACCAGCGGGGGGCGCGGATGGCTACACCTTC. Its translation: CASSPAGGADGYTF.

The chain uses TRBV7-9 and TRBJ1-4; TRBD1 is a possible D gene (5 bases). The CDR3 runs to 14 residues. From germline, CDR1 is SEHNR and CDR2 FQNEAQ (reference sequence). V was pared by 1 base and J by 8 bases, with 11 bases between. For the CDR3, the DNA is TGTGCCAGCAGCTTAGGCAGGGAGGAAGAAAAACTGTTTTTT. This translates into CASSLGREEEKLFF.

The rearrangement joins TRBV18 to TRBJ2-1; TRBD1 agrees at 7 bases. There are 13 residues in the CDR3. The germline gives CDR1 KGHSH, CDR2 LQKENI. With V trimmed by 5 bases and J by 9 bases, 7 bases remained unmatched. The CDR3: CASSGQAQGEQFF. DNA for the CDR3: TGTGCCAGCTCAGGACAGGCTCAAGGTGAGCAGTTCTTC.

The V call is TRBV7-9, the J call TRBJ2-5; 8 bases fit TRBD2. V shed 5 bases and J 0 bases; nucleotides not matched to a gene: 5. Germline lookup yields CDR1 SEHNR and CDR2 FQNEAQ (reference sequence). There are 15 residues in the CDR3. CDR3 in DNA: TGTGCCAGCAGCCTCCGGGAGGGGTACCAAGAGACCCAGTACTTC. Translation gives CASSLREGYQETQYF.

This clone was found once. Here the CDR3 DNA reads TGTGCCAGCAGTTGGGGCGTCCCCTACGAGCAGTACTTC. Translating it yields CASSWGVPYEQYF. The rearrangement uses TRBV5-6 and TRBJ2-7; possible D gene TRBD1, 5 bases. Trimming removed 5 bases from V and 2 bases from J, with 11 bases in between. The CDR3 covers 13 residues. The germline V gene has CDR1 SGHDT and CDR2 YYEEEE.

This clone was counted a few times. This chain uses TRBV25-1 with TRBJ1-5; unclear D gene. Trimming stripped 2 bases from V and 7 bases from J, with 12 bases between. In germline, CDR1 is MGHDK, CDR2 SYGVNS. The CDR3 is made up of 14 amino acids. The CDR3 DNA reads as TGTGCCAGCAGTGAAGGCTCTGCGGGCCAGCCCCAGCATTTT. Encoded protein: CASSEGSAGQPQHF.

The CDR3 region is CASSLEGVYNSPLHF. CDR3 coding DNA: TGCGCCAGCAGCTTGGAGGGGGTCTACAATTCACCCCTCCACTTT. The genes are TRBV5-1 and TRBJ1-6; TRBD1 might be the D (6 bases). The germline gives CDR1 SGHRS, CDR2 YFSETQ. The CDR3 spans 15 residues. V lost 0 bases and J 7 bases, leaving 11 bases between the germline ends. The full variable domain, with the rest looked up from reference TRBV5-1 and TRBJ1-6, is KAGVTQTPRYLIKTRGQQVTLSCSPISGHRSVSWYQQTPGQGLQFLFEYFSETQRNKGNFPGRFSGRQFSNSRSEMNVSTLELGDSALYLCASSLEGVYNSPLHFGNGTRLTVT.

V is TRBV19 and J is TRBJ2-7, with 8 bases matching TRBD1. The junction had 7 bases not matched to a gene; V was cut back by 6 bases and J by 3 bases. This CDR3 region has 14 residues. Looked up from germline, CDR1 is LNHDA and CDR2 is SQIVND (reference sequence). CDR3 region: CASSLQGANYEQYF. In DNA form, the CDR3 reads TGTGCCAGTAGCCTCCAGGGGGCGAACTACGAGCAGTACTTC.

CDR3 sequence: CASSESAGATVSTQYF. CDR3 coding DNA: TGCGCCAGCAGTGAGTCGGCGGGGGCGACAGTTAGTACGCAGTATTTT. The genes are TRBV10-1 and TRBJ2-3, with D possibly matching TRBD2 (7 bases). The V gene lost 0 bases and the J gene lost 8 bases, with 18 bases spanning the gap. CDR1 WNHNN and CDR2 SYGVQD come from the germline V gene (reference sequence). This CDR3 has 16 residues.

The chain uses TRBV5-4 and TRBJ2-1, with TRBD1 identical over 9 bases. There are 16 residues in the CDR3. J gave up 6 bases and V 4 bases, and 11 bases lay outside the gene matches. Germline V gene lookup returns CDR1 SGHNT and CDR2 YYREEE (reference sequence). CDR3 nucleotide sequence: TGTGCCAGCAGCCCCCGTCCGGGACAGGGACCCAATGAGCAGTTCTTC. Protein product: CASSPRPGQGPNEQFF.

V gene TRBV4-2 combines with J gene TRBJ1-3; 12 bases fit TRBD1. V shed 0 bases and J 8 bases; nucleotides not matched to a gene: 8. This CDR3 region has 17 residues. The V gene's germline CDR1 is LGHNA and CDR2 YNFKEQ. The chain's CDR3 is CASSQDGTGGGRDTIYF. The CDR3 nucleotides read TGTGCCAGCAGCCAAGATGGGACAGGGGGCGGACGGGACACCATATATTTT.

This rearrangement joins TRBV2 to TRBJ2-1; D uncertain. Deletions cut 3 bases from V and 0 bases from J, with 12 bases between. The CDR3 consists of 16 residues. Germline V gene lookup returns CDR1 SNHLY and CDR2 FYNNEI. CDR3 in amino acids: CASSDLTASSYNEQFF. CDR3 coding DNA: TGTGCCAGCAGTGACCTGACTGCCAGCTCCTACAATGAGCAGTTCTTC.

V usage is TRBV28 and J usage is TRBJ1-2; 7 bases map to TRBD1. This CDR3 region has 15 residues. V trimming: 4 bases; J trimming: 0 bases; junction bases outside the gene matches: 5. CDR1 is MDHEN, CDR2 SYDVKM, per germline. The CDR3 nucleotides are TGTGCCAGCAGTTCATCCGGGACAGCTAACTATGGCTACACCTTC. Its translation: CASSSSGTANYGYTF.